These 17 T cell receptor beta chains share one sample of origin, sequenced in a study of blood T cell repertoires in COVID-19. The data were produced by immunoSEQ multiplex PCR, yet TCRdb's version contains in-frame clones alone and is incomplete. The repertoire holds more than 45,000 clones, with about 90% as singletons. Sequencing was carried out using peripheral blood. All receptors come from a human donor in a cohort sampled during active COVID-19.

The chain is built from TRBV27 and TRBJ2-7; D might be TRBD1 (6 bases). CDR1 MNHEY and CDR2 SMNVEV come from the germline V gene (reference sequence). The CDR3 length is 15 residues. The germline V and J ends were trimmed by 4 bases and 3 bases, with 16 bases remaining between them. The CDR3 region has the DNA TGTGCCAGCAGTTCACCGGGACAAAGGATCTACGAGCAGTACTTC. Its translation is CASSSPGQRIYEQYF.

The chain carries TRBV5-1 and TRBJ2-5; D perhaps matches TRBD1 (6 bases). V was trimmed by 6 bases and J by 4 bases, leaving 13 bases between them. CDR1 and CDR2 (germline): SGHRS, YFSETQ. This CDR3 contains 13 residues. This chain's CDR3 is CASTGTYPETQYF. The DNA of the CDR3 is TGCGCCAGCACAGGGACATACCCAGAGACCCAGTACTTC.

The chain employs TRBV6-5 and TRBJ2-2; no clear D gene. Germline V gene sequence: CDR1 MNHEY, CDR2 SVGAGI. V was shortened by 0 bases and J by 5 bases, with 10 bases between the two germline ends. The CDR3 has 15 amino acids. In DNA, the CDR3 is TGTGCCAGCAGTTACTCGAATCCGGGTACCGGGGAGCTGTTTTTT. Encoded protein: CASSYSNPGTGELFF.

CDR3 DNA sequence: TGCGCCAGCAGCTTGGGACAGGGTTACGGAAACACCATATATTTT. Its translation: CASSLGQGYGNTIYF. The V and J genes are TRBV5-1 and TRBJ1-3, with 7 bases that match TRBD1. CDR3 length: 15 residues. Germline V CDR1 and CDR2: SGHRS, YFSETQ. V trimming: 0 bases; J trimming: 4 bases; junction bases outside the gene matches: 4.

The CDR3 region is CASSSGTSGRGISGTQYF. CDR3 in DNA: TGTGCCAGCAGCTCAGGGACTAGCGGGCGCGGGATTAGCGGTACGCAGTATTTT. The gene calls are TRBV5-4 and TRBJ2-3; TRBD2 matches at 12 bases. V trimming: 3 bases; J trimming: 8 bases; junction bases outside the gene matches: 16. The germline V gene has CDR1 SGHNT and CDR2 YYREEE (reference sequence). This CDR3 has 18 amino acids.

The gene calls are TRBV5-6 and TRBJ2-7, with D possibly TRBD1 on 5 matching bases. With 2 bases removed from V and 3 bases from J, the gap between germline ends came to 18 bases. Germline CDR1 SGHDT, CDR2 YYEEEE. The CDR3 spans 16 residues. The CDR3 protein is CASSLDSYQAGYEQYF. Written as DNA, the CDR3 is TGTGCCAGCAGCTTAGACAGTTATCAAGCAGGCTACGAGCAGTACTTC.

In nucleotides, the CDR3 is TGTGCCAGCTCACCACTAGCGGGAGTTCGAGGCGATGAGCAGTTCTTC. Protein product: CASSPLAGVRGDEQFF. V usage is TRBV18 and J usage is TRBJ2-1, with 9 positions matching TRBD2. V lost 1 base and J lost 8; bases outside the gene matches: 9. This CDR3 is 16 amino acids long. CDR1 and CDR2 from the germline V gene are KGHSH and LQKENI. The entire variable domain, with the rest obtained from reference TRBV18 and TRBJ2-1, is as follows: NAGVMQNPRHLVRRRGQEARLRCSPMKGHSHVYWYRQLPEEGLKFMVYLQKENIIDESGMPKERFSAEFPKEGPSILRIQQVVRGDSAAYFCASSPLAGVRGDEQFFGPGTRLTVL.

The chain carries TRBV4-1 and TRBJ2-1; TRBD2 matches at 8 bases. Germline CDR1 MGHRA, CDR2 YSYEKL. Trimming at V came to 1 base and at J to 4 bases, leaving 12 bases not matched to a gene. The length of the CDR3 is 18 residues. This CDR3 is CASSQGGLVRSGYNEQFF. The CDR3 DNA reads as TGCGCCAGCAGCCAAGGGGGACTAGTTCGGAGCGGGTACAATGAGCAGTTCTTC.

J is TRBJ1-1 and V is TRBV5-1; 9 bases fit TRBD1. Germline CDR1 SGHRS, CDR2 YFSETQ. Trimming cost V 3 bases and J 3 bases; bases outside gene matches: 9. The CDR3 totals 16 residues. In nucleotides, the CDR3 is TGCGCCAGCAGCTCCCGACAGGGGGACGGCGACACTGAAGCTTTCTTT. Protein: CASSSRQGDGDTEAFF.

The chain is built from TRBV5-4 and TRBJ2-7; 9 nucleotides line up with TRBD1. V was clipped by 4 bases and J by 0 bases; unmatched bases: 5. The CDR3 has 15 amino acids. CDR1 is SGHNT, CDR2 YYREEE, per germline (reference sequence). The CDR3: CASSGGTGNSYEQYF. CDR3 DNA sequence: TGTGCCAGCAGCGGCGGGACAGGGAACTCCTACGAGCAGTACTTC.

By share, this clone counts as medium-sized (0.01 to 0.1%). V and J are TRBV25-1 and TRBJ1-1; D may be TRBD1 (6 bases). The length of the CDR3 is 15 residues. With 2 bases removed from V and 6 bases from J, the gap between germline ends came to 16 bases. Germline V lookup: CDR1 MGHDK, CDR2 SYGVNS. The CDR3 spells CASSEPEQGFPEAFF. The CDR3 DNA reads as TGTGCCAGCAGTGAACCTGAGCAGGGGTTCCCTGAAGCTTTCTTT.

The chain joins TRBV6-5 to TRBJ1-5; no reliable D call. This CDR3 is built from 15 residues. V lost 6 bases to trimming and J lost 3 bases, with 15 bases between them. Germline lookup yields CDR1 MNHEY and CDR2 SVGAGI. CDR3 in amino acids: CASSPVRGNNQPQHF. The CDR3 DNA follows: TGTGCCAGCAGCCCCGTACGAGGGAACAATCAGCCCCAGCATTTT.

This chain connects TRBV2 to TRBJ2-3; 8 nucleotides agree with TRBD1. V was clipped by 4 bases and J by 7 bases; unmatched bases: 13. CDR1 is SNHLY and CDR2 is FYNNEI in the germline V gene. The CDR3 sequence is 16 residues long. The DNA for the CDR3 is TGTGCCAGCAGTGGGCAGGGGGCTTCCCTTTCGTATACGCAGTATTTT. Translating it yields CASSGQGASLSYTQYF.

This clone was picked up a small number of times. This rearrangement joins TRBV11-2 to TRBJ1-1; TRBD1 matches 8 bases. J lost 6 bases, V lost 5 bases, and 5 bases had no gene match. CDR3 length equals 13 residues. Germline CDR1 SGHAT, CDR2 FQNNGV. CDR3 sequence (DNA): TGTGCCAGCAGCCCGGACAGGGCCGCTGAAGCTTTCTTT. Its protein is CASSPDRAAEAFF.

The CDR3 DNA sequence: TGCGCCAGCAGCCTGGGGGGCAGGTCGAACACTGAAGCTTTCTTT. Translated, it gives CASSLGGRSNTEAFF. The V and J genes are TRBV5-1 and TRBJ1-1; possibly TRBD1 for D (6 bases). V gave up 4 bases and J gave up 1 base, with 14 bases separating them. The CDR3 is made up of 15 amino acids. Germline CDR1 is SGHRS and CDR2 is YFSETQ.

The chain links TRBV11-2 to TRBJ2-1; 11 nucleotides line up with TRBD2. From germline, CDR1 is SGHAT and CDR2 FQNNGV. The CDR3 is 16 amino acids. Germline trimming cut 4 bases from V and 9 bases from J; bases unmatched to any gene: 11. Here the CDR3 reads CASSSSVAGGVGEQFF. CDR3 DNA sequence: TGTGCCAGCAGCTCAAGCGTAGCGGGAGGGGTTGGTGAGCAGTTCTTC. The entire variable domain, with the rest obtained from reference TRBV11-2 and TRBJ2-1, is as follows: EAGVAQSPRYKIIEKRQSVAFWCNPISGHATLYWYQQILGQGPKLLIQFQNNGVVDDSQLPKDRFSAERLKGVDSTLKIQPAKLEDSAVYLCASSSSVAGGVGEQFFGPGTRLTVL.

This clone is a singleton in its sample. The J gene is TRBJ2-3, the V gene TRBV24-1, with 7 bases lining up with TRBD2. Germline V CDR1 and CDR2: KGHDR, SFDVKD. The CDR3 sequence is 16 residues long. J gave up 0 bases and V 3 bases, and 5 bases lay outside the gene matches. The CDR3 nucleotides are TGTGCCACCAGTGATCCCACTAGCGCTAGCACAGATACGCAGTATTTT. It yields the protein CATSDPTSASTDTQYF.